Listed below are T cell receptor beta chains from one sample, sequenced in a study of T cell responses to AZD1222 COVID-19 vaccine. The repertoire was sequenced with immunoSEQ multiplex PCR; TCRdb's copy has only in-frame clones and lacks some. The data hold about 130,000 clones, with about nine tenths observed a single time. The input for sequencing was peripheral blood, taken 28 days after the second AZD1222 dose. The receptors shown here come from an adult who received the AZD1222 COVID-19 vaccine. CDR3s include the opening cysteine and the closing phenylalanine or tryptophan. The order of the fields is CDR3 DNA, CDR3 protein, V gene, clone size, J gene, D gene. A D gene is named only where the DNA matches it firmly. Rows may omit the clone size; those that give it use once, few, many or a size class.

TGTGCCAGCTCACCCCGAGGGTTTAATCAGCCCCAGCATTTT | CASSPRGFNQPQHF | TRBV18 | once | TRBJ1-5 | .
TGTGCCAGCTCCCCCGGGACAGGGGACTATGGCTACACCTTC | CASSPGTGDYGYTF | TRBV18 | once | TRBJ1-2 | TRBD1
TGCAGCGTGGAATGGGACAGAAGCTACACCTTC | CSVEWDRSYTF | TRBV29-1 | . | TRBJ1-2 | TRBD1
TGTGCCAGCAGCAAAACATTCTACGAGCAGTACTTC | CASSKTFYEQYF | TRBV5-6 | . | TRBJ2-7 | .
TGTGCCAGCAGTGATACGAACCGGGGGGATGGCTACACCTTC | CASSDTNRGDGYTF | TRBV2 | . | TRBJ1-2 | .
TGCGCCAGCAGTGCCCCGGGACTTAACACCGGGGAGCTGTTTTTT | CASSAPGLNTGELFF | TRBV5-1 | . | TRBJ2-2 | .
TGTGCCACCAGTGGTTCCGGGACAGACGGCGAGACCCAGTACTTC | CATSGSGTDGETQYF | TRBV24-1 | once | TRBJ2-5 | TRBD1
TGTGCCATCAGTGATGACAGCTCCTACGAGCAGTACTTC | CAISDDSSYEQYF | TRBV10-3 | . | TRBJ2-7 | .
TGTGCCAGCAGCATAGGGGAGCAGACTGAAGCTTTCTTT | CASSIGEQTEAFF | TRBV11-3 | once | TRBJ1-1 | .
TGCGCCAGCAGCCAAGAAAACATCGGGCAGCCCCAGCATTTT | CASSQENIGQPQHF | TRBV4-3 | . | TRBJ1-5 | .
TGTGCCTGGAGCGGACCGTGGGGTACTGAAGCTTTCTTT | CAWSGPWGTEAFF | TRBV30 | . | TRBJ1-1 | .
TGTGCCAGCACTGGACAGGGGGCAACTGAAGCTTTCTTT | CASTGQGATEAFF | TRBV2 | . | TRBJ1-1 | TRBD1
TGCGCCAGCAGGGAAGGGGGAAGCTCCTACAATGAGCAGTTCTTC | CASREGGSSYNEQFF | TRBV10-2 | . | TRBJ2-1 | .
TGTGCCAGCAGCTTAGCCCATACCGGCCGGGCTGGACAAAACATTCAGTACTTC | CASSLAHTGRAGQNIQYF | TRBV7-9 | few | TRBJ2-4 | .
TGTGCCACCAGTGCTACAGGGGAAGGCTACACCTTC | CATSATGEGYTF | TRBV24-1 | . | TRBJ1-2 | TRBD1
TGTGCCAGCAGCATCCGGGACAGCTACGAGCAGTACTTC | CASSIRDSYEQYF | TRBV3-1/TRBV3-2 | . | TRBJ2-7 | TRBD1
TGCGCCAGCAGCTTGGCCCTTGACGGAGGCACCGGGGAGCTGTTTTTT | CASSLALDGGTGELFF | TRBV5-1 | . | TRBJ2-2 | .
TGTGCCATCGGGTTGGGATCGAGCTTCGGTGAGCAGTACTTC | CAIGLGSSFGEQYF | TRBV10-3 | few | TRBJ2-7 | .
TGTGCCAGCAGGATGACAGGGATCGTTTCACCCCTCCACTTT | CASRMTGIVSPLHF | TRBV6-5 | . | TRBJ1-6 | TRBD1
TGCGCCAGCAGCTTGACAGGGCCCGGGGCTTTCTTT | CASSLTGPGAFF | TRBV5-1 | . | TRBJ1-1 | .
TGTGCCAGCAGCCAAGAGGGAGCCTTTGAGCAGTTCTTC | CASSQEGAFEQFF | TRBV3-1/TRBV3-2 | . | TRBJ2-1 | .
TGTGCCAGCAGCTTAGAAGGTAGCGGGAGCTACGAGCAGTACTTC | CASSLEGSGSYEQYF | TRBV11-2 | . | TRBJ2-7 | TRBD2
TGTGCCAGCAGCCCAGACATCTTCAACTATGGCTACACCTTC | CASSPDIFNYGYTF | TRBV7-9 | . | TRBJ1-2 | .
TGTGCCAGCAGTTACAGGGTAAACTATGGCTACACCTTC | CASSYRVNYGYTF | TRBV28 | . | TRBJ1-2 | .
TGTGCCATCAGTGACAGCACGAGCAATCAGCCCCAGCATTTT | CAISDSTSNQPQHF | TRBV10-3 | . | TRBJ1-5 | .
TGTGCCAGCAGGGGACAGATGAACACTGAAGCTTTCTTT | CASRGQMNTEAFF | TRBV11-1 | . | TRBJ1-1 | TRBD1
TGTGCCAGCAGCAGAAGAGGAAGCAGGGACTCCTATAATTCACCCCTCCACTTT | CASSRRGSRDSYNSPLHF | TRBV21-1 | . | TRBJ1-6 | .
TGTGCCAGCACCCGGGACGGAGGGGGTTCCGAGCAGTACTTC | CASTRDGGGSEQYF | TRBV2 | . | TRBJ2-7 | .
TGTGCCAGCAGCTCCTCGTTGGACTCCTACAATGAGCAGTTCTTC | CASSSSLDSYNEQFF | TRBV11-2 | . | TRBJ2-1 | .
TGCGCCAGCAGCCGGGACAGATTTTCTGGCTACACCTTC | CASSRDRFSGYTF | TRBV10-1 | few | TRBJ1-2 | TRBD1
TGTGCCAGCAGCCCCGGCCCTGAAAAACTGTTTTTT | CASSPGPEKLFF | TRBV12-3/TRBV12-4 | . | TRBJ1-4 | .
TGTGCCAGCAGTTACGATTCAGAAATGAGAGAGACCCAGTACTTC | CASSYDSEMRETQYF | TRBV6-5 | . | TRBJ2-5 | .
TGCAGTGCTAGTGTACTGACAGGGGGCCATGAAAAACTGTTTTTT | CSASVLTGGHEKLFF | TRBV20-1 | . | TRBJ1-4 | TRBD1
TGTGCCAGCAGTTACTCTGGGGCCAACGTCCTGACTTTC | CASSYSGANVLTF | TRBV6-5 | . | TRBJ2-6 | .
TGTGCCAGCAGCCCCGCGGGGCAAGAGACCCAGTACTTC | CASSPAGQETQYF | TRBV5-6 | . | TRBJ2-5 | .
TGTGCCAGCAGCCCCCGTGAAGGGAGCACAGATACGCAGTATTTT | CASSPREGSTDTQYF | TRBV9 | . | TRBJ2-3 | .
TGTGCCAGCCACGGGACAGGGCACCAGCCCCAGCATTTT | CASHGTGHQPQHF | TRBV6-5 | . | TRBJ1-5 | TRBD1
TGTGCCAGCAGCAAAGTCCCCAGTAGTAACTATGGCTACACCTTC | CASSKVPSSNYGYTF | TRBV21-1 | . | TRBJ1-2 | .
TGTGCCAGCAGCTCCGGGACAGAAAATGAAAAACTGTTTTTT | CASSSGTENEKLFF | TRBV7-9 | . | TRBJ1-4 | TRBD1
TGTGCCAGTGAGACGGACGTTACCTACGAGCAGTACTTC | CASETDVTYEQYF | TRBV11-2 | . | TRBJ2-7 | .
TGTGCCAGCAGCTCGAGCGCGAGGGATGGCTACACCTTC | CASSSSARDGYTF | TRBV9 | . | TRBJ1-2 | .
TGTGCCAGCAGCTTAGTCTGGGGGGAAGGCCGCAATGAGCAGTTCTTC | CASSLVWGEGRNEQFF | TRBV7-2 | once | TRBJ2-1 | .
TGTGCCAGTAGTATAGGTGGCGGGGGGACTCTCACAGATACGCAGTATTTT | CASSIGGGGTLTDTQYF | TRBV19 | . | TRBJ2-3 | TRBD2
TGTGCCAGCAGCTCGCTGGGGCAGGGTAACTATGGCTACACCTTC | CASSSLGQGNYGYTF | TRBV7-9 | . | TRBJ1-2 | .
TGTGCCAGCAGTGATCGATGGAACTACACTGAAGCTTTCTTT | CASSDRWNYTEAFF | TRBV2 | . | TRBJ1-1 | .
TGTGCCAGCAGTGAACCGGGGGGCTATGGCTACACCTTC | CASSEPGGYGYTF | TRBV6-1 | . | TRBJ1-2 | .
TGTGCCAGCTCACCACCTGATTCAGGGACAGATACGCAGTATTTT | CASSPPDSGTDTQYF | TRBV18 | . | TRBJ2-3 | .
TGCGCCAGCAGCTTGGAAGCAGATACGCAGTATTTT | CASSLEADTQYF | TRBV5-1 | . | TRBJ2-3 | .
TGTGCCAGCACGGGACAAGGATCCAATCAGCCCCAGCATTTT | CASTGQGSNQPQHF | TRBV2 | . | TRBJ1-5 | .
TGTGCCAGCAGCTGGGACAGGATGAACACTGAAGCTTTCTTT | CASSWDRMNTEAFF | TRBV7-9 | . | TRBJ1-1 | TRBD1
TGTGCCAGCAGCACATTGACAGGGATGGATAACACCATATATTTT | CASSTLTGMDNTIYF | TRBV9 | . | TRBJ1-3 | TRBD1
TGTGCCAGCAGCTTAGGGTCGGGAAATGAGCAGTTCTTC | CASSLGSGNEQFF | TRBV11-2 | . | TRBJ2-1 | .
TGCAGTGCTAAAAGGGGTTCCGAGCAGTACTTC | CSAKRGSEQYF | TRBV20-1 | few | TRBJ2-7 | .
TGTGCCAGCAGCCGATTAGGGGACACCCGCCAGACCCAGTACTTC | CASSRLGDTRQTQYF | TRBV7-9 | . | TRBJ2-5 | .
TGCAGTGCTAGTTATGCCGGACGGGAAAAACTGTTTTTT | CSASYAGREKLFF | TRBV20-1 | . | TRBJ1-4 | .
TGTGCCAGCAGTTTGGGCGGACGAGAAGCTTTCTTT | CASSLGGREAFF | TRBV6-5 | few | TRBJ1-1 | .
TGTGCCAGCAGTCAGGGTCGGACTAATGAAAAACTGTTTTTT | CASSQGRTNEKLFF | TRBV27 | few | TRBJ1-4 | .